This TCR beta chain was identified during a study of T-cell memory formation after mild COVID-19. In this sample, this clonotype turned up a few times. CDR1 and CDR2 from the germline V gene are MDHEN and SYDVKM. This CDR3 has 12 amino acids. The J segment lost 2 bases and the V segment lost 6 bases, leaving 1 base of the junction unmatched. Constant-segment primers were used for 5'RACE, and the resulting TCR alpha and TCR beta cDNA libraries carried sample barcodes and UMIs. TCRdb processed the 5' RACE reads anew with MiXCR; each CDR3 protein has one entry. There are hundreds of thousands of distinct CDR3 sequences in the sample; roughly an eighth occur only once, and 22% lies in the top ten.

The origin of this receptor is a man younger than 30 who had mild COVID-19 (a few samples of this study predate the infection). Cell type and time point are not known. The V call is TRBV28, the J call TRBJ2-7, with 7 bases identical to TRBD1. The sequenced sample was PBMCs or a T cell subset sorted from them (not recorded which). CDR3 loop: CASSGTAYEQYV. CDR3 DNA: TGTGCCAGCAGCGGGACAGCCTACGAGCAGTACGTC.